The T cell receptor beta chain described here comes from a study of blood T cell repertoires in COVID-19. About the research overall: COVID-19 samples from acute and convalescent phases originated in the United States, Italy and Spain. PBMCs, B-cell-depleted T cells, or T cells provided the cDNA or gDNA that made up the material.

TCRdb's table, derived via immunoSEQ multiplex PCR, lists solely in-frame clones and lacks some. The data contain 84,000 or so clones, about 80% of them singletons. Germline lookup yields CDR1 ENHRY and CDR2 SYGVKD. V lost 8 bases and J lost 5, with 13 bases in between. This CDR3 spans 13 amino acids. The receptor was derived from a middle-aged woman with active or convalescent COVID-19. The gene calls are TRBV10-3 and TRBJ2-1, with D possibly matching TRBD1 (6 bases). The source material was peripheral blood. In nucleotides, the CDR3 is TGTGCCATCCGAGGGGGACAAAACAATGAGCAGTTCTTC. Its translation is CAIRGGQNNEQFF.